Sequencing of this T cell receptor (beta chain) was carried out in a study of sequential checkpoint blockade in melanoma. The repertoire was sequenced with immunoSEQ multiplex PCR; TCRdb's copy has only in-frame clones and lacks some. The sample lists some 14,000 clones; under 85% were seen once. Specified treatment: randomized to nivolumab then ipilimumab (arm A) or the reverse (arm B). No patient had prior DNA-damaging chemotherapy. Sorted cells were live CD3+CD8+, lacking CD19 and CD56, from PBMCs. This TCR derives from a human donor with melanoma. Specimen: CD8+ T cells sorted from blood (inferred from file names), collected from a patient given nivolumab and ipilimumab in sequence.

Here the CDR3 reads CATSRVGEDTQYF. CDR3 nucleotide sequence: TGTGCCACCAGCAGAGTTGGAGAAGATACGCAGTATTTT. This chain connects TRBV15 to TRBJ2-3; D unclear. Trimming took 1 base from V and 5 from J, leaving 7 bases between them. The CDR3 extends over 13 amino acids. Germline V gene data show CDR1 as LNHNV and CDR2 as YYDKDF (reference sequence).